The 27 T cell receptor beta chains reported below all come from one sample, sequenced in a study of cytotoxic CD8 clonotypes in ibrutinib-treated CLL (dated by TCRdb to the early 2020s). Libraries were built with the immunoSEQ multiplex PCR assay. TCRdb stores this immuneACCESS table with in-frame sequences only. Part of the clones is absent; in the studies checked, under half of the shortfall reflects unresolved V genes, and no reason is known for the rest. The sample table records 130,000 to 150,000 clones; about 91% of these occur just once. The top ten clonotypes cover roughly a tenth of the sample. The time point label, as the study defines it: 12 to 13 months on ibrutinib. Sequences were derived from PBMCs, sampled after 12 months of ibrutinib treatment. These receptors originate from a human donor with chronic lymphocytic leukemia.

The chain joins TRBV5-6 to TRBJ2-1; 13 bases align to TRBD2. Trimming cost V 5 bases and J 4 bases; bases outside gene matches: 0. CDR1 and CDR2 from the germline V gene are SGHDT and YYEEEE. The CDR3 length is 14 residues. The DNA of the CDR3 is TGTGCCAGCAGGACTAGCGGGGGGTACAATGAGCAGTTCTTC. It yields the protein CASRTSGGYNEQFF.

V usage is TRBV28 and J usage is TRBJ2-2; TRBD1 agrees at 8 bases. CDR3 size: 14 residues. V trimming: 7 bases; J trimming: 3 bases; junction bases outside the gene matches: 4. From germline, CDR1 is MDHEN and CDR2 SYDVKM. CDR3 DNA sequence: TGTGCCAGCACCCGGACAGGGTACACCGGGGAGCTGTTTTTT. Translating it yields CASTRTGYTGELFF.

The chain has TRBV30 and TRBJ1-6; TRBD1 matches 9 bases. Germline lookup yields CDR1 GTSNPN and CDR2 SVGIG (reference sequence). The CDR3 is 13 amino acids. The CDR3 nucleotides are TGTGCACACAACCCGGGACAGGGCTCACCCCTCCACTTT. Amino acids: CAHNPGQGSPLHF. The full variable domain, its missing parts supplied by reference TRBV30 and TRBJ1-6, is SQTIHQWPATLVQPVGSPLSLECTVEGTSNPNLYWYRQAAGRGLQLLFYSVGIGQISSEVPQNLSASRPQDRQFILSSKKLLLSDSGFYLCAHNPGQGSPLHFGNGTRLTVT.

About this clone itself: Sequence at one end of the junction differs from germline and may be a read error. The rearrangement uses TRBV23-1 and TRBJ2-4; D call uncertain. TRBV23-1 is reported as an ORF; its role is uncertain. CDR3 size: 10 residues. In DNA, the CDR3 is TGCGCCAGCATTAGATCCGGTCTTGACTTC. Protein sequence: CASIRSGLDF.

V and J are TRBV28 and TRBJ2-7; no reliable D call. V was cut by 4 bases and J by 3 bases, with 7 bases left in between. The CDR3 covers 12 residues. Per germline, CDR1 MDHEN and CDR2 SYDVKM. The DNA for the CDR3 is TGTGCCAGCAGTTGGGCTCGCTACGAGCAGTACTTC. This translates into CASSWARYEQYF. The full variable domain, with the rest looked up from reference TRBV28 and TRBJ2-7, is DVKVTQSSRYLVKRTGEKVFLECVQDMDHENMFWYRQDPGLGLRLIYFSYDVKMKEKGDIPEGYSVSREKKERFSLILESASTNQTSMYLCASSWARYEQYFGPGTRLTVT.

V is TRBV5-5 and J is TRBJ2-7; D gene uncertain. The germline V gene encodes CDR1 SGHKS and CDR2 YYEKEE (reference sequence). The germline V and J ends were trimmed by 1 base and 5 bases, with 10 bases remaining between them. The CDR3 runs to 13 residues. In DNA, the CDR3 is TGTGCCAGCAGCTTGTTACTCGTTGACGAGCAGTACTTC. Protein sequence: CASSLLLVDEQYF.

The chain carries TRBV28 and TRBJ2-5, with 9 bases identical to TRBD1. Germline CDR1 MDHEN, CDR2 SYDVKM. This CDR3 has 16 amino acids. The ends lost 5 bases at V and 5 bases at J; junction bases unmatched: 12. CDR3 protein: CASSGRTTGGIETQYF. The CDR3 region has the DNA TGTGCCAGCAGTGGACGAACCACAGGGGGCATCGAGACCCAGTACTTC.

The chain joins TRBV30 to TRBJ2-5, with a possible D match to TRBD2 (5 bases). The V and J ends lost 0 bases and 5 bases respectively, with 10 bases between them. Germline-derived CDR1 and CDR2 are GTSNPN and SVGIG (reference sequence). This CDR3 is built from 13 residues. CDR3 protein: CAWSVLERETQYF. CDR3 nucleotides: TGTGCCTGGAGTGTTTTGGAGCGGGAGACCCAGTACTTC.

The chain is built from TRBV11-2 and TRBJ2-3; D may be TRBD2 (6 bases). The CDR3 has 16 residues. Trimming took off 3 bases at V and 1 base at J, with 14 bases between the two ends. CDR1 and CDR2 from the germline V gene are SGHAT and FQNNGV. The CDR3 loop is CASSFVASEGTDTQYF. CDR3 nucleotide sequence: TGTGCCAGCAGCTTTGTCGCTAGCGAGGGCACAGATACGCAGTATTTT.

The sample holds a few counts of this clone. This sequence joins TRBV4-2 and TRBJ2-7; 10 bases fit TRBD2. Germline loops: CDR1 LGHNA, CDR2 YNFKEQ. This CDR3 contains 14 residues. J lost 4 bases, V lost 1 base, and 1 base had no gene match. The DNA of the CDR3 is TGTGCCAGCAGCCAAGGGACTAGCGGATACGAGCAGTACTTC. Encoded protein: CASSQGTSGYEQYF.

The CDR3 spells CASSGEGVRNIQYF. The CDR3, as DNA: TGTGCCAGCAGTGGGGAGGGGGTCCGGAACATTCAGTACTTC. The chain employs TRBV28 and TRBJ2-4; a weak D match, TRBD2 (7 bases). The V end was cut by 5 bases, the J end by 7 bases, with 15 bases between. The germline V gene has CDR1 MDHEN and CDR2 SYDVKM. The CDR3 spans 14 residues.

The chain joins TRBV14 to TRBJ1-1; D call uncertain. Trimming left V 1 base short and J 8 bases short, with 11 bases between. The CDR3 covers 13 residues. Germline loops: CDR1 SGHDN, CDR2 FVKESK. Here the CDR3 DNA reads TGTGCCAGCAGCCAAGTCATACTTGGGGAAGCTTTCTTT. Amino acid sequence: CASSQVILGEAFF.

This clone was seen once. The V and J genes are TRBV7-2 and TRBJ2-5; D gene uncertain. The CDR3 contains 13 residues. Germline CDR1 is SGHTA and CDR2 is FQGNSA. The V end lost 4 bases, the J end lost 7 bases, and 13 bases lay between the germline ends. The CDR3 spells CASSSGRSTTQYF. As DNA, the CDR3 is TGTGCCAGCAGCTCGGGCCGGTCCACGACCCAGTACTTC.

The chain carries TRBV2 and TRBJ1-1; possible D gene TRBD1, 6 bases. Germline V gene lookup returns CDR1 SNHLY and CDR2 FYNNEI. Trimming took 6 bases from V and 8 from J, leaving 10 bases between them. The CDR3 is 11 amino acids. CDR3 bases: TGTGCCAGCAGGAGACAGGAGGAAGCTTTCTTT. It specifies CASRRQEEAFF.

V is TRBV6-6 and J is TRBJ2-1, with D possibly being TRBD2 (5 bases). Between the trimmed V and J ends, which lost 2 bases and 13 bases, there was a span of 9 bases. CDR3 length equals 11 residues. Germline CDR1 reads MNHNY; CDR2 reads SVGAGI (reference sequence). DNA for the CDR3: TGTGCCAGCAGTTACCGGGAAGGCCAGTTCTTC. Protein sequence: CASSYREGQFF.

The chain joins TRBV6-5 to TRBJ1-5; D is possibly TRBD1 (6 bases). The CDR3 spans 13 residues. Per the germline V gene, CDR1 is MNHEY and CDR2 is SVGAGI. The V gene lost 6 bases and the J gene lost 4 bases, with 10 bases spanning the gap. CDR3 loop: CASRAQGNQPQHF. CDR3 nucleotides: TGTGCCAGCAGAGCCCAGGGGAATCAGCCCCAGCATTTT.

As to this clone: Different DNA sequences within this sample yield the same CDR3. V and J are TRBV5-1 and TRBJ2-5, with D unclear. This CDR3 contains 13 residues. Between the trimmed V and J ends, which lost 0 bases and 2 bases, there was a span of 5 bases. Germline loops: CDR1 SGHRS, CDR2 YFSETQ. The CDR3 protein is CASSLGGQETQYF. The DNA of the CDR3 is TGCGCCAGCAGCTTGGGAGGACAAGAGACCCAGTACTTC.

This clone was seen more than once but under ten times. The chain combines TRBV27 with TRBJ2-7; D is undetermined. CDR3 length: 12 amino acids. Germline values: CDR1 MNHEY, CDR2 SMNVEV (reference sequence). V lost 8 bases to trimming and J lost 1 base, with 9 bases between them. The CDR3 bases are TGTGCCAGCTCGGACCGTTCCTACGAGCAGTACTTC. It specifies CASSDRSYEQYF.

This clone appeared a single time. The chain uses TRBV4-2 and TRBJ1-1; 9 nucleotides match TRBD1. CDR1 is LGHNA and CDR2 is YNFKEQ in the germline V gene. The CDR3 contains 15 residues. Trimming at V came to 3 bases and at J to 4 bases, leaving 6 bases not matched to a gene. The CDR3 sequence is CASSQAPGQGTEAFF. CDR3 nucleotide sequence: TGTGCCAGCAGCCAGGCGCCGGGACAGGGCACTGAAGCTTTCTTT.

The chain links TRBV28 to TRBJ2-1; D is uncertain. V was cut by 2 bases and J by 8 bases, with 10 bases left in between. Per the germline V gene, CDR1 is MDHEN and CDR2 is SYDVKM. This CDR3 spans 13 amino acids. The CDR3: CASSLPGPHEQFF. The CDR3 DNA reads as TGTGCCAGCAGTTTACCCGGCCCCCATGAGCAGTTCTTC.

The chain joins TRBV28 to TRBJ2-3; D is perhaps TRBD2 (5 bases). V was cut by 5 bases and J by 0 bases, with 18 bases left in between. Germline V CDR1 and CDR2: MDHEN, SYDVKM. This CDR3 is built from 17 residues. CDR3 residues: CASSLPALTISTDTQYF. CDR3 in DNA: TGTGCCAGCAGTCTACCCGCTTTGACTATCAGCACAGATACGCAGTATTTT.

The J gene is TRBJ2-7, the V gene TRBV6-5; no reliable D call. Germline V gene lookup returns CDR1 MNHEY and CDR2 SVGAGI. This CDR3 region has 13 residues. With 6 bases removed from V and 5 bases from J, the gap between germline ends came to 14 bases. The CDR3 DNA reads as TGTGCCAGCAGCTACGTCATTGGAGACGAGCAGTACTTC. Translated: CASSYVIGDEQYF.

This rearrangement joins TRBV19 to TRBJ1-1; tentative D call: TRBD1 (5 bases). Germline assignment: CDR1 LNHDA and CDR2 SQIVND (reference sequence). V lost 9 bases and J lost 9, with 14 bases in between. CDR3 length equals 11 residues. This CDR3 reads CASQGEVQAFF. The CDR3 DNA reads as TGTGCCAGCCAAGGGGAGGTCCAAGCTTTCTTT.

V gene TRBV27 combines with J gene TRBJ2-7; perhaps D is TRBD1 or TRBD2 (5 bases each). Germline CDR1 and CDR2: MNHEY and SMNVEV (reference sequence). The CDR3 runs 11 residues. Trimming removed 8 bases at V and 2 bases at J, with 7 bases between. CDR3 DNA: TGTGCCAGCGGGGGACCCTACGAGCAGTACTTC. Translation: CASGGPYEQYF.

This clone was counted between two and nine times. This chain connects TRBV19 to TRBJ1-1; TRBD1 matches 7 bases. CDR1 and CDR2 from the germline V gene are LNHDA and SQIVND (reference sequence). V shed 5 bases and J 1 base; nucleotides not matched to a gene: 7. The CDR3 runs 15 residues. In nucleotides, the CDR3 is TGTGCCAGTAGTCTCCTGACAGGGAAGAACACTGAAGCTTTCTTT. As protein: CASSLLTGKNTEAFF.

The rearrangement links TRBV10-3 to TRBJ1-1; tentative D call: TRBD1 (5 bases). The V end lost 4 bases, the J end lost 3 bases, and 12 bases lay between the germline ends. CDR1 is ENHRY and CDR2 is SYGVKD in the germline V gene. The CDR3 has 14 residues. The CDR3 sequence is CAISGGRADTEAFF. The CDR3 bases are TGTGCCATCAGTGGGGGCCGGGCTGACACTGAAGCTTTCTTT.

The CDR3 reads CASSKQGMNTEAFF. For the CDR3, the DNA is TGCGCCAGCAGTAAACAGGGCATGAACACTGAAGCTTTCTTT. The V gene is TRBV5-1, the J gene TRBJ1-1, with a weak D call TRBD1 (6 bases). Trimming took off 5 bases at V and 0 bases at J, with 11 bases between the two ends. This CDR3 comprises 14 residues. Germline CDR1 reads SGHRS; CDR2 reads YFSETQ.